These 29 T cell receptor beta chains came from one sample sequenced in a study of cytomegalovirus exposure and HLA in healthy donors. Primers for the PCR totalled 60 Vbeta and 13 Jbeta. TCRdb's table, derived via immunoSEQ multiplex PCR, lists solely in-frame clones and lacks some. The profile covers around 140,000 clones, with roughly 80% appearing a single time and 1.5% to 1.9% taken by the ten largest. The material sequenced was PBMCs. The receptors come from a man in his forties or fifties in good health and CMV-seronegative.

For this clone: Compared with germline, one end of the junction differs, possibly owing to a read error. V gene TRBV30 combines with J gene TRBJ2-5; D perhaps matches TRBD2 (5 bases). This CDR3 has 15 amino acids. In germline, CDR1 is GTSNPN, CDR2 SVGIG (reference sequence). The CDR3 region is CAWSASEGWEEAQYF. CDR3 DNA sequence: TGTGCCTGGAGTGCCTCCGAGGGTTGGGAAGAGGCCCAGTACTTC.

V gene TRBV21-1 combines with J gene TRBJ2-3; the tabulated D call, TRBD2, remains unverified against the DNA. TRBV21-1 is recorded as a pseudogene. The CDR3 totals 17 residues. CDR3 region: CASTPAGGPPGTDTQYF. The CDR3, as DNA: TGTGCCAGCACCCCTGCGGGGGGCCCCCCGGGCACAGATACGCAGTATTTT.

The chain combines TRBV5-1 with TRBJ2-3; 8 bases line up with TRBD2. V lost 4 bases to trimming and J lost 3 bases; unmatched junction nucleotides: 13. The CDR3 extends over 17 amino acids. In germline, CDR1 is SGHRS, CDR2 YFSETQ. CDR3 residues: CASSLEVLAGLTDTQYF. The DNA for the CDR3 is TGCGCCAGCAGCCTGGAGGTGTTAGCGGGGTTGACAGATACGCAGTATTTT.

The chain has TRBV29-1 and TRBJ2-7; tentative D call: TRBD1 (5 bases). The ends were cut back, 7 bases at V and 2 bases at J, with 15 bases in the middle. The CDR3 has 13 amino acids. Germline V lookup: CDR1 SQVTM, CDR2 ANQGSEA. DNA of the CDR3: TGCAGCGCTACCGGAAGGGGCACCTACGAGCAGTACTTC. This encodes CSATGRGTYEQYF.

This chain uses TRBV27 with TRBJ2-3; 9 bases map to TRBD2. Germline loops: CDR1 MNHEY, CDR2 SMNVEV (reference sequence). The CDR3 runs to 16 residues. V dropped 4 bases and J dropped 2; count of bases not matched to a gene: 7. CDR3 coding DNA: TGTGCCAGCAGTTGGGCTAGCGGGGTCCTCACAGATACGCAGTATTTT. This codes for CASSWASGVLTDTQYF.

The chain is built from TRBV19 and TRBJ2-7, with TRBD2 matching 11 bases. The CDR3 runs to 16 residues. V was pared by 6 bases and J by 7 bases, with 14 bases of the junction left unmatched. Germline V gives CDR1 LNHDA, CDR2 SQIVND (reference sequence). This chain's CDR3 is CASRPGTSGSWGEQYF. CDR3 DNA: TGTGCCAGTAGACCTGGGACTAGCGGCTCCTGGGGTGAGCAGTACTTC.

The rearrangement joins TRBV27 to TRBJ1-4; D is perhaps TRBD1 (5 bases). Trimming left V 4 bases short and J 6 bases short, with 9 bases between. Germline values: CDR1 MNHEY, CDR2 SMNVEV (reference sequence). The CDR3 covers 13 residues. CDR3 in DNA: TGTGCCAGCAGTTCCCAGACAGATGAAAAACTGTTTTTT. Translating it yields CASSSQTDEKLFF.

The V gene is TRBV5-1, the J gene TRBJ2-5; 9 bases are a match to TRBD1. The CDR3 is 14 amino acids. V trimming: 0 bases; J trimming: 5 bases; junction bases outside the gene matches: 2. Germline CDR1 SGHRS, CDR2 YFSETQ. CDR3 in DNA: TGCGCCAGCAGCTTGGGACAGGGGGAGGAGACCCAGTACTTC. Translating it yields CASSLGQGEETQYF.

The chain carries TRBV10-3 and TRBJ1-5; 9 positions match TRBD1. Germline V CDR1 and CDR2: ENHRY, SYGVKD. The length of the CDR3 is 15 residues. The V and J ends lost 3 bases and 7 bases, in that order; junction bases with no gene match: 7. The CDR3 spells CAISEDRGIGQPQHF. The DNA of the CDR3 is TGTGCCATCAGTGAAGACAGGGGGATAGGGCAGCCCCAGCATTTT.

This clone was counted between two and nine times. This chain connects TRBV13 to TRBJ2-1; 11 positions agree with TRBD2. This CDR3 is 15 amino acids long. The germline V gene encodes CDR1 PRHDT and CDR2 FYEKMQ (reference sequence). V lost 5 bases, J lost 6 bases, and 6 bases stayed unmatched. CDR3 nucleotide sequence: TGTGCCAGCAGCGTGGGACTAGCGGAGCCCAATGAGCAGTTCTTC. Translating gives CASSVGLAEPNEQFF. The variable domain in full, completed from reference TRBV13 and TRBJ2-1, reads AAGVIQSPRHLIKEKRETATLKCYPIPRHDTVYWYQQGPGQDPQFLISFYEKMQSDKGSIPDRFSAQQFSDYHSELNMSSLELGDSALYFCASSVGLAEPNEQFFGPGTRLTVL.

The chain joins TRBV6-1 to TRBJ2-7, with TRBD1 matching 9 bases. Germline V gene data show CDR1 as MNHNS and CDR2 as SASEGT. CDR3 length equals 15 residues. V shed 7 bases, J shed 4 bases, and the junction held 11 bases outside the gene matches. The CDR3 region is CASTPLTGGEYEQYF. The CDR3, as DNA: TGTGCCAGCACTCCCCTGACAGGGGGGGAGTACGAGCAGTACTTC.

The V call is TRBV7-2, the J call TRBJ2-1, with a possible D match to TRBD1 (5 bases). Germline CDR1 SGHTA, CDR2 FQGNSA. V lost 4 bases to trimming and J lost 2 bases, with 9 bases between them. The CDR3 loop spans 14 amino acids. The CDR3: CASSSLTAYNEQFF. In DNA, the CDR3 is TGTGCCAGCAGCTCCTTGACAGCCTACAATGAGCAGTTCTTC.

The CDR3 region has the DNA TGTGCCAGCAGTTTTGCGGCAACCACAGATACGCAGTATTTT. Translation: CASSFAATTDTQYF. The rearrangement uses TRBV27 and TRBJ2-3; the D is unclear. The CDR3 extends over 14 amino acids. From germline, CDR1 is MNHEY and CDR2 SMNVEV (reference sequence). The V gene lost 3 bases and the J gene lost 2 bases, with 9 bases spanning the gap.

The rearrangement joins TRBV9 to TRBJ2-1; maybe TRBD2 (5 bases). V was shortened by 0 bases and J by 8 bases, with 12 bases between the two germline ends. The CDR3 covers 14 residues. The germline V gene has CDR1 SGDLS and CDR2 YYNGEE. The CDR3: CASSVVASPHEQFF. For the CDR3, the DNA is TGTGCCAGCAGCGTAGTGGCTAGCCCCCATGAGCAGTTCTTC. The variable domain in full, with the rest retrieved from reference TRBV9 and TRBJ2-1, is DSGVTQTPKHLITATGQRVTLRCSPRSGDLSVYWYQQSLDQGLQFLIQYYNGEERAKGNILERFSAQQFPDLHSELNLSSLELGDSALYFCASSVVASPHEQFFGPGTRLTVL.

This clone was seen more than once but under ten times. CDR3 sequence (DNA): TGTGGCAGCGGGGGGGCCGTGAGAGAGACCCAGTACTTC. It encodes CGSGGAVRETQYF. J is TRBJ2-5 and V is TRBV19, with 10 bases aligning to TRBD2. The CDR3 is 13 amino acids. CDR1 is LNHDA and CDR2 is SQIVND in the germline V gene (reference sequence).

The rearrangement links TRBV7-3 to TRBJ2-1; maybe TRBD2 (6 bases). The CDR3 totals 14 residues. Germline V gives CDR1 SGHTA, CDR2 FQGTGA. V was shortened by 2 bases and J by 5 bases, with 10 bases between the two germline ends. In nucleotides, the CDR3 is TGTGCCAGCAGCTTAGAGACTAGGAACAATGAGCAGTTCTTC. The encoded protein is CASSLETRNNEQFF. Combining the CDR3 with reference TRBV7-3 and TRBJ2-1 gives the whole variable domain GAGVSQTPSNKVTEKGKYVELRCDPISGHTALYWYRQSLGQGPEFLIYFQGTGAADDSGLPNDRFFAVRPEGSVSTLKIQRTERGDSAVYLCASSLETRNNEQFFGPGTRLTVL.

The chain joins TRBV6-5 to TRBJ1-2; no definite D call. The V end lost 4 bases, the J end lost 6 bases, and 15 bases lay between the germline ends. The germline gives CDR1 MNHEY, CDR2 SVGAGI. The CDR3 loop spans 14 amino acids. CDR3 in DNA: TGTGCCAGCAGTTCGGATAGGGTGAGGGATGGCTACACCTTC. Its protein product is CASSSDRVRDGYTF.

V is TRBV11-3 and J is TRBJ2-5; 9 bases are shared with TRBD1. Germline values: CDR1 SGHNT, CDR2 YENEEA. The CDR3 length is 15 residues. The V gene end was trimmed by 3 bases and the J gene end by 1 base; junction bases not matched to a gene: 3. The CDR3 bases are TGTGCCAGCAGCTTGGCGGGACAGGGCCAAGAGACCCAGTACTTC. This gives the protein CASSLAGQGQETQYF.

V gene TRBV5-1 combines with J gene TRBJ2-3; 8 bases fit TRBD2. Germline V gives CDR1 SGHRS, CDR2 YFSETQ. The CDR3 is 15 amino acids. Trimming removed 4 bases from V and 0 bases from J; junction bases left unmatched: 4. For the CDR3, the DNA is TGCGCCAGCAGCGGTTTAGCGGGGAGCACAGATACGCAGTATTTT. It is translated as CASSGLAGSTDTQYF.

The CDR3 nucleotides read TGTGCCAGTAGTCCCCAAGGGACAGAAAATCAGCCCCAGCATTTT. This codes for CASSPQGTENQPQHF. V and J are TRBV19 and TRBJ1-5, with 7 bases that match TRBD1. V lost 5 bases to trimming and J lost 4 bases; unmatched junction nucleotides: 8. The germline V gene encodes CDR1 LNHDA and CDR2 SQIVND (reference sequence). The CDR3 covers 15 residues. The whole variable domain, remainder taken from reference TRBV19 and TRBJ1-5, is DGGITQSPKYLFRKEGQNVTLSCEQNLNHDAMYWYRQDPGQGLRLIYYSQIVNDFQKGDIAEGYSVSREKKESFPLTVTSAQKNPTAFYLCASSPQGTENQPQHFGDGTRLSIL.

The V call is TRBV27, the J call TRBJ2-7; TRBD2 matches 7 bases. After removal of 6 bases from V and 6 bases from J, the junction contained 5 bases not matched to a gene. The CDR3 extends over 12 amino acids. Germline loops: CDR1 MNHEY, CDR2 SMNVEV (reference sequence). Written as DNA, the CDR3 is TGTGCCAGCAGGTCGGGGGGACTCGAGCAGTACTTC. Encoded protein: CASRSGGLEQYF.

The chain combines TRBV6-6 with TRBJ1-2; the match to TRBD1 covers 10 bases. CDR3 length: 12 amino acids. Per germline, CDR1 MNHNY and CDR2 SVGAGI (reference sequence). V dropped 10 bases and J dropped 8; count of bases not matched to a gene: 7. This chain's CDR3 is CAISDRGRGYTF. CDR3 DNA sequence: TGTGCCATCTCAGACAGGGGGCGCGGCTACACCTTC.

This chain uses TRBV18 with TRBJ1-4; 7 bases line up with TRBD1. Germline CDR1 KGHSH, CDR2 LQKENI. J gave up 8 bases and V 3 bases, and 9 bases lay outside the gene matches. The CDR3 has 15 amino acids. The CDR3 loop is CASSPPRQGEEKLFF. The CDR3 DNA is TGTGCCAGCTCACCCCCGAGACAGGGTGAAGAAAAACTGTTTTTT.

V is TRBV19 and J is TRBJ2-2, with 10 nucleotides matching TRBD2. With V trimmed by 1 base and J by 5 bases, 1 base remained unmatched. The CDR3 is made up of 15 amino acids. The germline CDR1 and CDR2 sequences are LNHDA and SQIVND (reference sequence). CDR3 loop: CASSIVTSGTGELFF. CDR3 DNA sequence: TGTGCCAGTAGTATAGTGACTAGCGGGACCGGGGAGCTGTTTTTT.

The CDR3 protein is CSANNRNEQYF. The CDR3 DNA reads TGCAGTGCAAACAACAGGAACGAGCAGTACTTC. This chain connects TRBV20-1 to TRBJ2-7; D is possibly TRBD1 (5 bases). Trimming removed 6 bases from V and 5 bases from J, with 11 bases in between. Germline V lookup: CDR1 DFQATT, CDR2 SNEGSKA (reference sequence). CDR3 length: 11 residues.

This chain uses TRBV7-9 with TRBJ2-5, with D possibly matching TRBD1 (5 bases). The CDR3 loop spans 14 amino acids. CDR1 and CDR2 from the germline V gene are SEHNR and FQNEAQ (reference sequence). Trimming removed 0 bases at V and 4 bases at J, with 9 bases between. The CDR3 here is CASSLAPQGETQYF. CDR3 sequence (DNA): TGTGCCAGCAGCTTAGCGCCCCAGGGAGAGACCCAGTACTTC.

The chain uses TRBV7-3 and TRBJ1-2, with a weak D call TRBD1 (5 bases). CDR3 length: 14 amino acids. Trimming shortened V by 5 bases and J by 0 bases, and 10 bases separated the two germline ends. Germline values: CDR1 SGHTA, CDR2 FQGTGA. CDR3 region: CASSLRQTNYGYTF. The CDR3 coding sequence is TGTGCCAGCAGCCTCAGACAGACTAACTATGGCTACACCTTC.

The rearrangement uses TRBV9 and TRBJ1-3; 9 nucleotides align to TRBD1. The CDR3 length is 16 residues. After removal of 4 bases from V and 0 bases from J, the junction contained 5 bases not matched to a gene. CDR1 SGDLS and CDR2 YYNGEE come from the germline V gene. The CDR3 spells CASSKGQGVSGNTIYF. CDR3 sequence (DNA): TGTGCCAGCAGCAAGGGACAGGGAGTCTCTGGAAACACCATATATTTT. Based on the CDR3 plus reference TRBV9 and TRBJ1-3, the full variable domain is DSGVTQTPKHLITATGQRVTLRCSPRSGDLSVYWYQQSLDQGLQFLIQYYNGEERAKGNILERFSAQQFPDLHSELNLSSLELGDSALYFCASSKGQGVSGNTIYFGEGSWLTVV.

To note about this clone: A junction end diverges from the germline sequence, so it may reflect a read error. V usage is TRBV7-9 and J usage is TRBJ2-7; D perhaps matches TRBD1 (6 bases). This CDR3 region has 16 residues. Germline-derived CDR1 and CDR2 are SEHNR and FQNEAQ (reference sequence). DNA of the CDR3: TGTTCCAGCAGCTCCCCAGAGGTGGGGGCAGCCTACGAGCAGTACTTC. Translation gives CSSSSPEVGAAYEQYF.